At least ten counts were recorded for the clone carrying this TCR beta chain. They built TCR cDNA with 5'RACE template switching, a step that put in a universal primer site and UMIs. TCRdb re-called the 5' RACE reads through MiXCR, storing one row per CDR3 protein. The sample yields under 200,000 distinct CDR3 sequences, 6% to 7.5% seen once. The CDR3 has 13 residues. V dropped 2 bases and J dropped 3 bases, with 7 bases sitting between them. Germline V gene lookup returns CDR1 MNHEY and CDR2 SMNVEV (reference sequence). This sample stems from a study of T cells after yellow fever vaccination. Study-level background: Those fractions that held only low numbers of cells were prepared using the SMART-Seq v4 Ultra Low Input RNA kit.

This receptor was obtained from a man in his late teens or twenties who received the YFV17D yellow fever vaccine. This material consisted of CD4+ T cells sorted from PBMCs, taken about 5 days after the first yellow fever vaccination. This chain links TRBV27 with TRBJ1-2; D is unclear. In DNA form, the CDR3 reads TGTGCCAGCAGTTTAGGGTCCTACTATGGCTACACCTTC. Protein sequence: CASSLGSYYGYTF.